Presented here are 20 T cell receptor beta chains from one specimen sequenced in a study of cytomegalovirus exposure and HLA in healthy donors (dated by TCRdb to the late 2010s). The protocol used for the library was the immunoSEQ multiplex PCR assay. A mixture of 60 forward primers for TCR Vbeta segments and 13 reverse primers for TCR Jbeta segments was used in the multiplex PCR. The source is immuneACCESS, and TCRdb retained only in-frame sequences with V and J called. Part of the clones is not carried over; for the studies checked, unresolved V genes explain less than half of this, and the remainder is unexplained. This sample has about 190,000 clones in its table, and around four fifths of those were observed once. Together, the top ten hold approximately 1.1% of the sample. The material sequenced was PBMCs. Receptor source: a woman aged 40 to 49 in good health and CMV-seronegative.

V usage is TRBV18 and J usage is TRBJ2-6; tentatively, D is TRBD1 (5 bases). This CDR3 is 16 amino acids long. Germline assignment: CDR1 KGHSH and CDR2 LQKENI. V was clipped by 3 bases and J by 2 bases, with 11 bases between them. The CDR3 loop is CASSPSGSPGANVLTF. CDR3 bases: TGTGCCAGCTCACCTTCAGGGTCCCCTGGGGCCAACGTCCTGACTTTC.

This clone was seen more than once but under ten times. The rearrangement joins TRBV28 to TRBJ1-2; tentative D call: TRBD1 (5 bases). The CDR3 loop spans 17 amino acids. Germline V lookup: CDR1 MDHEN, CDR2 SYDVKM. V lost 8 bases and J 4 bases, leaving 26 bases between the germline ends. The CDR3 sequence is CASWGGEDSEGFYGYTF. The CDR3, as DNA: TGTGCCAGCTGGGGGGGGGAAGACTCCGAGGGTTTCTATGGCTACACCTTC.

This rearrangement joins TRBV19 to TRBJ2-7, with TRBD1 identical over 10 bases. Germline V lookup: CDR1 LNHDA, CDR2 SQIVND (reference sequence). Unmatched junction bases numbered 3, after V lost 4 bases and J lost 6 bases. The CDR3 has 13 amino acids. Here the CDR3 reads CASSKGQGSEQYV. CDR3 in DNA: TGTGCCAGTAGTAAGGGACAGGGGTCCGAGCAGTACGTC.

This chain connects TRBV5-6 to TRBJ2-7; 9 nucleotides agree with TRBD2. Germline CDR1 is SGHDT and CDR2 is YYEEEE. This CDR3 has 17 residues. V was clipped by 5 bases and J by 7 bases; unmatched bases: 19. CDR3 residues: CASSVGGPGTSFWEQYV. DNA of the CDR3: TGTGCCAGCAGTGTGGGGGGACCCGGGACTAGCTTTTGGGAGCAGTACGTC.

CDR3 loop: CASRQGNEQYV. For the CDR3, the DNA is TGTGCCAGCCGACAGGGGAACGAGCAGTACGTC. The chain is built from TRBV19 and TRBJ2-7, with 8 bases aligning to TRBD1. Germline-derived CDR1 and CDR2 are LNHDA and SQIVND (reference sequence). The V segment lost 9 bases and the J segment 5 bases; nucleotides outside the gene matches: 3. There are 11 residues in the CDR3.

The rearrangement uses TRBV6-1 and TRBJ2-1; tentative D call: TRBD1 (7 bases). Germline values: CDR1 MNHNS, CDR2 SASEGT. V lost 4 bases and J 9 bases, leaving 13 bases between the germline ends. The CDR3 loop spans 13 amino acids. In nucleotides, the CDR3 is TGTGCCAGCAGTGCCACCCAGGGGGGTGAGCAGTTCTTC. Its protein product is CASSATQGGEQFF.

The chain is built from TRBV5-1 and TRBJ2-5, with TRBD1 matching 7 bases. There are 17 residues in the CDR3. Looked up from germline, CDR1 is SGHRS and CDR2 is YFSETQ. J gave up 4 bases and V 4 bases, and 16 bases lay outside the gene matches. The CDR3 region is CASSPGWRQGGRETQYF. CDR3 nucleotides: TGCGCCAGCAGCCCCGGTTGGCGACAGGGCGGAAGAGAGACCCAGTACTTC.

This sequence joins TRBV19 and TRBJ2-3; 9 bases map to TRBD1. The length of the CDR3 is 14 residues. Germline loops: CDR1 LNHDA, CDR2 SQIVND (reference sequence). V trimming: 6 bases; J trimming: 5 bases; junction bases outside the gene matches: 6. CDR3 sequence reads: CASRNRGREDTQYF. In nucleotides, the CDR3 is TGTGCCAGTAGAAACAGGGGGCGAGAAGATACGCAGTATTTT.

The chain carries TRBV11-3 and TRBJ2-1; tentatively, D is TRBD2 (6 bases). CDR3 length equals 16 residues. Trimming removed 5 bases at V and 1 base at J, with 15 bases between. Germline V gives CDR1 SGHNT, CDR2 YENEEA. CDR3 sequence (DNA): TGTGCCAGCAGCCTCCGAACCGGGACTTCCTACAATGAGCAGTTCTTC. Translation: CASSLRTGTSYNEQFF.

This clone was observed a few times. The CDR3 DNA is TGCGCCAGCAGCCAAGAGGGCCAGTACGGCTACGAGCAGTACTTC. Its translation: CASSQEGQYGYEQYF. The chain couples TRBV4-3 to TRBJ2-7; D unclear. Trimming shortened V by 0 bases and J by 3 bases, and 12 bases separated the two germline ends. The CDR3 is 15 amino acids. The V gene's germline CDR1 is LGHNA and CDR2 YSLEER.

This clone came up once. The chain joins TRBV5-1 to TRBJ2-3; 12 bases are a match to TRBD2. The CDR3 runs 17 residues. The germline gives CDR1 SGHRS, CDR2 YFSETQ. J was trimmed by 5 bases and V by 4 bases; bases with no gene match: 11. CDR3 region: CASSEGLAGAVGDTQYF. In DNA, the CDR3 is TGCGCCAGCAGCGAGGGACTAGCGGGCGCCGTTGGAGATACGCAGTATTTT. Combining the CDR3 with reference TRBV5-1 and TRBJ2-3 gives the whole variable domain KAGVTQTPRYLIKTRGQQVTLSCSPISGHRSVSWYQQTPGQGLQFLFEYFSETQRNKGNFPGRFSGRQFSNSRSEMNVSTLELGDSALYLCASSEGLAGAVGDTQYFGPGTRLTVL.

J is TRBJ2-5 and V is TRBV2; TRBD2 aligns across 12 bases. Germline V gene sequence: CDR1 SNHLY, CDR2 FYNNEI. V gave up 3 bases and J gave up 4 bases; unmatched junction bases: 3. This CDR3 has 15 amino acids. The CDR3 protein is CASSDLAGGGETQYF. CDR3 DNA sequence: TGTGCCAGCAGTGATCTAGCGGGAGGGGGAGAGACCCAGTACTTC.

This chain connects TRBV2 to TRBJ2-7; 12 nucleotides align to TRBD1. V was clipped by 6 bases and J by 5 bases; unmatched bases: 5. The CDR3 consists of 14 residues. CDR1 and CDR2 from the germline V gene are SNHLY and FYNNEI. The CDR3 loop reads CASRMGTGGDEQYF. The CDR3 DNA follows: TGTGCCAGCAGGATGGGGACAGGGGGCGACGAGCAGTACTTC.

This chain joins TRBV7-8 and TRBJ1-1; possible D gene TRBD1, 5 bases. This CDR3 comprises 15 residues. CDR1 is SGHVS, CDR2 FQNEAQ, per germline. V was trimmed by 6 bases and J by 2 bases, leaving 16 bases between them. CDR3 nucleotide sequence: TGTGCCAGCAGGGTGAAATCAGGGCGTAACACTGAAGCTTTCTTT. It specifies CASRVKSGRNTEAFF.

The rearrangement links TRBV7-2 to TRBJ1-2, with TRBD1 matching 9 bases. The CDR3 sequence is 15 residues long. Trimming took 4 bases from V and 7 from J; bases not matched to a gene: 10. Germline V gene sequence: CDR1 SGHTA, CDR2 FQGNSA. The CDR3, as DNA: TGTGCCAGCAGCTCGTCGACAGGGGGGATAGGTGGCTACACCTTC. It is translated as CASSSSTGGIGGYTF.

The chain uses TRBV11-3 and TRBJ2-1; 8 bases agree with TRBD1. V trimming: 7 bases; J trimming: 3 bases; junction bases outside the gene matches: 5. CDR1 is SGHNT and CDR2 is YENEEA in the germline V gene. CDR3 length: 14 residues. In nucleotides, the CDR3 is TGTGCCAGCACCTTGGACAGGGACTACAATGAGCAGTTCTTC. Its translation: CASTLDRDYNEQFF.

This chain uses TRBV5-4 with TRBJ1-1; 7 bases fit TRBD1. The V and J ends lost 4 bases and 7 bases, in that order; junction bases with no gene match: 13. The germline V gene has CDR1 SGHNT and CDR2 YYREEE (reference sequence). This CDR3 spans 15 amino acids. The CDR3 bases are TGTGCCAGCAGCCCAGGGGGGTCTTTAGGTTTTGAAGCTTTCTTT. It is translated as CASSPGGSLGFEAFF.

The chain is built from TRBV11-3 and TRBJ2-7; 8 bases are a match to TRBD1. This CDR3 contains 16 residues. J gave up 4 bases and V 5 bases, and 13 bases lay outside the gene matches. Germline CDR1 reads SGHNT; CDR2 reads YENEEA. The CDR3 spells CASSPNTGTGFYEQYF. CDR3 nucleotides: TGTGCCAGCAGCCCAAACACCGGGACAGGATTTTACGAGCAGTACTTC.

This clone was counted a few times. This rearrangement joins TRBV7-2 to TRBJ2-3; D is uncertain. CDR3 size: 13 residues. Germline V gives CDR1 SGHTA, CDR2 FQGNSA. V dropped 1 base and J dropped 5 bases, with 7 bases sitting between them. CDR3 in amino acids: CASSLVPQDTQYF. Written as DNA, the CDR3 is TGTGCCAGCAGCTTAGTTCCACAAGATACGCAGTATTTT.

The chain recombines TRBV5-1 with TRBJ1-1; 9 bases match TRBD1. Germline V gene data show CDR1 as SGHRS and CDR2 as YFSETQ. The CDR3 consists of 13 residues. V trimming: 7 bases; J trimming: 5 bases; junction bases outside the gene matches: 6. The CDR3 bases are TGCGCCAGCGGGGACAGGGTAAATACTGAAGCTTTCTTT. This codes for CASGDRVNTEAFF.